A single sample is the source of the 21 T cell receptor beta chains below, sequenced in a study of cytomegalovirus exposure and HLA in healthy donors. Method: immunoSEQ multiplex PCR; TCRdb's copy keeps in-frame clones and lacks some. The sample consists of about 74,000 clones, 94% of them appearing once. Input material: PBMCs. The receptors were sampled from a man aged 18 to 29 in good health and CMV-seropositive.

V and J are TRBV28 and TRBJ2-7; perhaps TRBD1 as D (5 bases). Germline CDR1 reads MDHEN; CDR2 reads SYDVKM. The CDR3 spans 16 residues. V lost 2 bases and J 3 bases, leaving 17 bases between the germline ends. The CDR3 here is CASSLEGARPIYEQYF. CDR3 bases: TGTGCCAGCAGTTTAGAAGGGGCTCGCCCGATCTACGAGCAGTACTTC.

This rearrangement joins TRBV5-4 to TRBJ1-1, with D uncertain. From germline, CDR1 is SGHNT and CDR2 YYREEE (reference sequence). Trimming took off 3 bases at V and 0 bases at J, with 12 bases between the two ends. CDR3 length: 15 residues. The CDR3 DNA sequence: TGTGCCAGCAGCTCTACTGCCGGTGTGAACACTGAAGCTTTCTTT. Its protein is CASSSTAGVNTEAFF.

The chain is built from TRBV7-6 and TRBJ2-5, with TRBD1 as a possible D gene (5 bases). The CDR3 contains 15 residues. Trimming pared 0 bases from V and 2 bases from J, leaving 10 bases between. Germline V gene sequence: CDR1 SGHVS, CDR2 FNYEAQ. The CDR3 DNA sequence: TGTGCCAGCAGCTTAGCGGAGACAGAACAAGAGACCCAGTACTTC. Its translation: CASSLAETEQETQYF.

The chain uses TRBV4-2 and TRBJ2-6; TRBD2 is a possible D gene (7 bases). V was clipped by 4 bases and J by 0 bases, with 31 bases between them. The length of the CDR3 is 23 residues. Germline CDR1 and CDR2: LGHNA and YNFKEQ. The CDR3 region has the DNA TGTGCCAGCAGCCCCCAGGGGCGGCGGGAGAGCCCTCGGAAGAGCTCTGGGGCCAACGTCCTGACTTTC. Protein sequence: CASSPQGRRESPRKSSGANVLTF.

The CDR3 DNA is TGCGCCAGCAGCCCTCCAGACAGGATGAACTATGGCTACACCTTC. Translated: CASSPPDRMNYGYTF. This rearrangement joins TRBV5-1 to TRBJ1-2; weak D call: TRBD1 (6 bases). Trimming took 4 bases from V and 2 from J, leaving 15 bases between them. The CDR3 spans 15 residues. Germline CDR1 reads SGHRS; CDR2 reads YFSETQ. Full variable domain (remainder filled in from reference TRBV5-1 and TRBJ1-2): KAGVTQTPRYLIKTRGQQVTLSCSPISGHRSVSWYQQTPGQGLQFLFEYFSETQRNKGNFPGRFSGRQFSNSRSEMNVSTLELGDSALYLCASSPPDRMNYGYTFGSGTRLTVV.

The gene calls are TRBV9 and TRBJ1-3; 7 bases are a match to TRBD1. CDR3 length equals 17 residues. Germline trimming cut 6 bases from V and 5 bases from J; bases unmatched to any gene: 17. Germline CDR1 and CDR2: SGDLS and YYNGEE. CDR3 DNA sequence: TGTGCCAGCACCCAGGGGGATCACTTAAGGATGAGAAACACCATATATTTT. This sequence encodes CASTQGDHLRMRNTIYF.

The chain is built from TRBV5-1 and TRBJ2-5; 8 bases are shared with TRBD1. This CDR3 contains 16 residues. J lost 6 bases, V lost 0 bases, and 10 bases had no gene match. The germline gives CDR1 SGHRS, CDR2 YFSETQ. CDR3 region: CASSLEGTGRLKTQYF. CDR3 DNA: TGCGCCAGCAGCTTGGAAGGGACAGGTCGATTGAAGACCCAGTACTTC.

The rearrangement links TRBV28 to TRBJ2-2; D possibly corresponds to TRBD2 (5 bases). Germline CDR1 MDHEN, CDR2 SYDVKM. Trimming took off 4 bases at V and 1 base at J, with 13 bases between the two ends. The CDR3 spans 16 residues. The CDR3 DNA reads as TGTGCCAGCAGTTCTAATTTAGGACTGAACACCGGGGAGCTGTTTTTT. Its translation: CASSSNLGLNTGELFF.

The chain recombines TRBV11-1 with TRBJ2-3, with a possible D match to TRBD2 (6 bases). The CDR3 length is 12 residues. CDR1 and CDR2 (germline): SGHAT, FQDESV (reference sequence). Trimming left V 4 bases short and J 6 bases short, with 8 bases between. CDR3 bases: TGTGCCAGCAGCTCCGCGGGGGATACGCAGTATTTT. This gives the protein CASSSAGDTQYF.

V and J are TRBV19 and TRBJ2-6; TRBD2 might be the D (5 bases). With 5 bases removed from V and 0 bases from J, the gap between germline ends came to 5 bases. Germline V gives CDR1 LNHDA, CDR2 SQIVND (reference sequence). The CDR3 is made up of 14 amino acids. CDR3 sequence: CASSGLSGANVLTF. CDR3 bases: TGTGCCAGTAGTGGACTCTCTGGGGCCAACGTCCTGACTTTC.

V usage is TRBV28 and J usage is TRBJ1-2; D gene uncertain. Trimming removed 4 bases from V and 4 bases from J, with 4 bases in between. This CDR3 is 11 amino acids long. Germline V lookup: CDR1 MDHEN, CDR2 SYDVKM. CDR3 amino acids: CASSSIYGYTF. In DNA form, the CDR3 reads TGTGCCAGCAGTTCCATCTATGGCTACACCTTC.

This clone was detected only a few times. The chain uses TRBV18 and TRBJ2-5; 7 bases are shared with TRBD2. The ends lost 3 bases at V and 2 bases at J; junction bases unmatched: 3. Germline CDR1 KGHSH, CDR2 LQKENI. CDR3 size: 14 residues. CDR3 DNA: TGTGCCAGCTCACCCGGGGGAGGGCAAGAGACCCAGTACTTC. Translating gives CASSPGGGQETQYF.

Written as DNA, the CDR3 is TGTGCCAGCAGAAACCGGGACAGGGGGCTCTTCGGGGAGCTGTTTTTT. Amino acid sequence: CASRNRDRGLFGELFF. The rearrangement joins TRBV6-6 to TRBJ2-2, with 12 positions matching TRBD1. The J segment lost 7 bases and the V segment lost 6 bases, leaving 9 bases of the junction unmatched. Germline assignment: CDR1 MNHNY and CDR2 SVGAGI (reference sequence). The CDR3 is 16 amino acids.

J is TRBJ2-6 and V is TRBV4-1; weak D call: TRBD2 (6 bases). V was pared by 3 bases and J by 3 bases, with 12 bases between. The germline gives CDR1 MGHRA, CDR2 YSYEKL. CDR3 length: 16 amino acids. The CDR3 region is CASSQTPGDGANVLTF. As DNA, the CDR3 is TGCGCCAGCAGCCAGACACCGGGAGATGGGGCCAACGTCCTGACTTTC.

This sequence joins TRBV5-6 and TRBJ2-2, with D tentatively TRBD1 (6 bases). Germline V gene sequence: CDR1 SGHDT, CDR2 YYEEEE. The CDR3 is made up of 15 amino acids. The V gene lost 0 bases and the J gene lost 1 base, with 7 bases spanning the gap. In DNA, the CDR3 is TGTGCCAGCAGCTTGGCGACAGGGAACACCGGGGAGCTGTTTTTT. Amino acid sequence: CASSLATGNTGELFF.

This clone was found once. The chain couples TRBV9 to TRBJ2-3; 11 bases match TRBD2. The CDR3 contains 14 residues. Germline V lookup: CDR1 SGDLS, CDR2 YYNGEE. J lost 6 bases, V lost 1 base, and 1 base had no gene match. The CDR3 DNA reads TGTGCCAGCAGCGTACGGACTAGCGGGGATACGCAGTATTTT. Encoded protein: CASSVRTSGDTQYF.

The chain uses TRBV28 and TRBJ1-5; the match to TRBD1 covers 7 bases. From germline, CDR1 is MDHEN and CDR2 SYDVKM. The trim removed 6 bases at V and 6 bases at J, leaving 11 bases unmatched. The CDR3 has 15 residues. The CDR3 DNA reads as TGTGCCAGCAGGACGACAGGGAGAGGGGGTCAGCCCCAGCATTTT. It yields the protein CASRTTGRGGQPQHF.

Of note for this clone: Germline is not matched at one junction end, which may reflect a read error. The chain has TRBV19 and TRBJ2-1, with 7 bases identical to TRBD1. This CDR3 has 14 amino acids. CDR1 is LNHDA, CDR2 SQIVND, per germline (reference sequence). The CDR3 loop is CASSIGTVHNEQFF. CDR3 sequence (DNA): TGTGCCAGTAGCATAGGGACAGTTCACAATGAGCAGTTCTTC.

The V and J genes are TRBV11-1 and TRBJ1-1, with no clear D. Germline CDR1 reads SGHAT; CDR2 reads FQDESV (reference sequence). The CDR3 length is 13 residues. The V and J ends lost 4 bases and 0 bases respectively, with 6 bases between them. DNA for the CDR3: TGTGCCAGCAGCTCACAGATGAACACTGAAGCTTTCTTT. This encodes CASSSQMNTEAFF.

This clone was counted once. This chain connects TRBV13 to TRBJ1-1; 11 nucleotides agree with TRBD1. Germline assignment: CDR1 PRHDT and CDR2 FYEKMQ (reference sequence). The junction had 1 base not matched to a gene; V was cut back by 0 bases and J by 1 base. This CDR3 spans 16 amino acids. The CDR3 DNA reads as TGTGCCAGCAGCTTAGGTGGGACAGGGGGGAACACTGAAGCTTTCTTT. Translating it yields CASSLGGTGGNTEAFF.

The chain carries TRBV4-1 and TRBJ2-7; the D gene is possibly TRBD1 (5 bases). Germline V gene data show CDR1 as MGHRA and CDR2 as YSYEKL. V shed 2 bases and J shed 2 bases, with 10 bases lying between them. The CDR3 extends over 14 amino acids. The CDR3 spells CASSQTRATYEQYF. The CDR3 bases are TGCGCCAGCAGCCAAACCAGGGCTACCTACGAGCAGTACTTC.